What follows are 32 T cell receptor beta chains derived from one specimen sequenced in a study of T cell responses to AZD1222 COVID-19 vaccine. TCRdb keeps only in-frame clones here, not all; method: immunoSEQ multiplex PCR. The sample has some 200,000 clones; about nine tenths are singletons. The sample consisted of peripheral blood, taken on day 0 of AZD1222 vaccination. The receptors originated from an adult in good health.

In this sample, this clone turned up once. As DNA, the CDR3 is TGCGCCAGCAGCTTGGGATGGGGGGACAGCACAGATACGCAGTATTTT. It specifies CASSLGWGDSTDTQYF. The V call is TRBV5-1, the J call TRBJ2-3; maybe TRBD2 (6 bases). V shed 0 bases and J shed 0 bases, with 11 bases lying between them. This CDR3 contains 16 residues. Germline CDR1 and CDR2: SGHRS and YFSETQ. Full variable domain (outside the CDR3, taken from reference TRBV5-1 and TRBJ2-3): KAGVTQTPRYLIKTRGQQVTLSCSPISGHRSVSWYQQTPGQGLQFLFEYFSETQRNKGNFPGRFSGRQFSNSRSEMNVSTLELGDSALYLCASSLGWGDSTDTQYFGPGTRLTVL.

The CDR3 bases are TGTGCCAGCAGCCCCCGGGACTACGTTACAGATACGCAGTATTTT. It translates to CASSPRDYVTDTQYF. The chain is built from TRBV4-2 and TRBJ2-3, with TRBD2 identical over 7 bases. Germline CDR1 is LGHNA and CDR2 is YNFKEQ. The ends lost 4 bases at V and 3 bases at J; junction bases unmatched: 7. The CDR3 totals 15 residues.

This clone occurred once. The chain employs TRBV27 and TRBJ2-2; D call uncertain. This CDR3 has 15 residues. Germline lookup yields CDR1 MNHEY and CDR2 SMNVEV (reference sequence). V lost 2 bases, J lost 2 bases, and 9 bases lay in between. The CDR3 protein is CASSLAGYNTGELFF. The DNA of the CDR3 is TGTGCCAGCAGTTTAGCCGGCTACAACACCGGGGAGCTGTTTTTT.

This clone was detected only once. This chain joins TRBV19 and TRBJ2-5, with 8 positions matching TRBD1. Germline CDR1 is LNHDA and CDR2 is SQIVND (reference sequence). The J segment lost 4 bases and the V segment lost 4 bases, leaving 11 bases of the junction unmatched. CDR3 length: 16 amino acids. As DNA, the CDR3 is TGTGCCAGTAGTACCCAAGGGACAGGTAGGGGAGAGACCCAGTACTTC. Translating it yields CASSTQGTGRGETQYF.

The chain employs TRBV7-5 and TRBJ2-5; the table's D call TRBD2 went unverified against the DNA. TRBV7-5 is a pseudogene. CDR3 size: 14 residues. DNA of the CDR3: TGTGTCAGAAGCCATACTAGCCCCCAAGAGACCCAGTACTTC. This codes for CVRSHTSPQETQYF.

The CDR3 loop reads CASSPGQGGWFSNQPQHF. CDR3 nucleotide sequence: TGTGCCAGCAGCCCCGGGCAGGGCGGATGGTTTAGCAATCAGCCCCAGCATTTT. The V and J genes are TRBV6-2 or TRBV6-3 and TRBJ1-5, with D possibly TRBD1 on 5 matching bases. Germline assignment: CDR1 MNHEY and CDR2 SVGEGT. The CDR3 is 18 amino acids. The V end was cut by 6 bases, the J end by 0 bases, with 21 bases between.

This clone was detected a few times. The chain joins TRBV29-1 to TRBJ2-1, with unresolved D. The CDR3 loop spans 14 amino acids. The V gene's germline CDR1 is SQVTM and CDR2 ANQGSEA. Deletions cut 7 bases from V and 4 bases from J, with 17 bases between. CDR3 DNA: TGCAGCGCGCCCAATGTGCGGCGGTACAATGAGCAGTTCTTC. Protein: CSAPNVRRYNEQFF.

The chain combines TRBV28 with TRBJ1-5; TRBD1 might be the D (5 bases). V gave up 5 bases and J gave up 6 bases, with 14 bases separating them. The germline gives CDR1 MDHEN, CDR2 SYDVKM. The CDR3 is made up of 14 amino acids. The CDR3 here is CASSPQGFGQPQHF. The CDR3 nucleotides are TGTGCCAGCAGTCCTCAGGGTTTCGGTCAGCCCCAGCATTTT.

The chain recombines TRBV7-9 with TRBJ2-3; no reliable D call. V lost 3 bases, J lost 0 bases, and 13 bases lay in between. This CDR3 comprises 16 residues. Germline assignment: CDR1 SEHNR and CDR2 FQNEAQ (reference sequence). The CDR3 DNA reads as TGTGCCAGCAGCTTTCGGCCGGGTTCGAGCACAGATACGCAGTATTTT. Translation: CASSFRPGSSTDTQYF.

This clone was detected once. The genes are TRBV11-2 and TRBJ2-7; tentatively, D is TRBD2 (5 bases). CDR3 length: 14 amino acids. Germline loops: CDR1 SGHAT, CDR2 FQNNGV. V was trimmed by 1 base and J by 0 bases, leaving 7 bases between them. The CDR3 loop reads CASSLVRDSYEQYF. The DNA for the CDR3 is TGTGCCAGCAGCTTAGTACGGGACTCCTACGAGCAGTACTTC.

The chain joins TRBV20-1 to TRBJ1-1, with a possible D match to TRBD1 (5 bases). This CDR3 is 14 amino acids long. The germline V gene has CDR1 DFQATT and CDR2 SNEGSKA (reference sequence). Trimming cost V 3 bases and J 6 bases, with 17 bases left between them. The CDR3 loop reads CSASISGGGPEAFF. The CDR3 DNA is TGCAGTGCTAGTATCTCTGGGGGTGGACCTGAAGCTTTCTTT.

The chain employs TRBV5-1 and TRBJ2-7; perhaps TRBD1 as D (6 bases). CDR3 length: 14 residues. Trimming pared 4 bases from V and 2 bases from J, leaving 13 bases between. Germline loops: CDR1 SGHRS, CDR2 YFSETQ. Here the CDR3 DNA reads TGCGCCAGCAGCCCCGGGACACTACCCTACGAGCAGTACTTC. Its translation is CASSPGTLPYEQYF.

The V call is TRBV18, the J call TRBJ1-4; TRBD1 matches 7 bases. CDR1 KGHSH and CDR2 LQKENI come from the germline V gene. The CDR3 extends over 16 amino acids. V lost 4 bases, J lost 8 bases, and 13 bases stayed unmatched. The CDR3 bases are TGTGCCAGCTCACAGAATCCGACAGGGTTAAGCGAAAAACTGTTTTTT. It encodes CASSQNPTGLSEKLFF.

The CDR3 sequence is CASSQELLAMSSYNEQFF. CDR3 nucleotides: TGTGCCAGCAGCCAAGAGCTTCTAGCCATGAGCTCCTACAATGAGCAGTTCTTC. This chain joins TRBV3-1 (or the pseudogene TRBV3-2) and TRBJ2-1; D perhaps matches TRBD2 (5 bases). V was pared by 0 bases and J by 0 bases, with 15 bases between. Germline lookup yields CDR1 LGHDT and CDR2 YNNKEL (reference sequence). The CDR3 extends over 18 amino acids.

The chain employs TRBV5-1 and TRBJ1-1; the match to TRBD1 covers 8 bases. Germline lookup yields CDR1 SGHRS and CDR2 YFSETQ. This CDR3 spans 14 amino acids. The trim removed 3 bases at V and 10 bases at J, leaving 11 bases unmatched. CDR3 sequence: CASSSDRATIGAFF. DNA of the CDR3: TGCGCCAGCAGCTCGGACAGGGCCACTATTGGAGCTTTCTTT.

J is TRBJ1-2 and V is TRBV19; D gene uncertain. The CDR3 is 13 amino acids. The germline V and J ends were trimmed by 4 bases and 2 bases, with 8 bases remaining between them. Germline V CDR1 and CDR2: LNHDA, SQIVND (reference sequence). The CDR3 DNA follows: TGTGCCAGTAGTAGGACGGTAAACTATGGCTACACCTTC. Translated: CASSRTVNYGYTF. The full variable domain, rest sourced from reference TRBV19 and TRBJ1-2, is DGGITQSPKYLFRKEGQNVTLSCEQNLNHDAMYWYRQDPGQGLRLIYYSQIVNDFQKGDIAEGYSVSREKKESFPLTVTSAQKNPTAFYLCASSRTVNYGYTFGSGTRLTVV.

In nucleotides, the CDR3 is TGCGCCAGCAGCTTGAGTCTAGCGGGTAACAATGAGCAGTTCTTC. Translated, it gives CASSLSLAGNNEQFF. J is TRBJ2-1 and V is TRBV5-1, with 8 bases matching TRBD2. The V gene's germline CDR1 is SGHRS and CDR2 YFSETQ. V lost 1 base to trimming and J lost 5 bases; unmatched junction nucleotides: 5. CDR3 length equals 15 residues.

The chain joins TRBV24-1 to TRBJ2-3, with D perhaps matching TRBD1 (6 bases). This CDR3 has 18 amino acids. Trimming shortened V by 4 bases and J by 0 bases, and 19 bases separated the two germline ends. In germline, CDR1 is KGHDR, CDR2 SFDVKD. The CDR3 coding sequence is TGTGCCACCAGTGACCTAAACAGGGTGGGAGCTAGCACAGATACGCAGTATTTT. Amino acid sequence: CATSDLNRVGASTDTQYF.

This clone was observed a handful of times. The chain uses TRBV28 and TRBJ1-5; no clear D gene. CDR1 is MDHEN and CDR2 is SYDVKM in the germline V gene. The germline V and J ends were trimmed by 6 bases and 7 bases, with 10 bases remaining between them. The CDR3 has 12 amino acids. The CDR3 sequence: CASSRRAQPQHF. The CDR3 nucleotides read TGTGCCAGCAGCCGCCGGGCCCAGCCCCAGCATTTT.

V is TRBV6-6 and J is TRBJ1-3; tentative D call: TRBD1 (5 bases). V lost 6 bases to trimming and J lost 0 bases, with 9 bases between them. Germline values: CDR1 MNHNY, CDR2 SVGAGI (reference sequence). This CDR3 is built from 14 residues. The chain's CDR3 is CASRSQDSGNTIYF. CDR3 nucleotides: TGTGCCAGCAGATCACAGGACTCTGGAAACACCATATATTTT.

The rearrangement joins TRBV2 to TRBJ1-4; a weak D match, TRBD1 (5 bases). The CDR3 has 14 amino acids. Germline V gene sequence: CDR1 SNHLY, CDR2 FYNNEI. Deletions cut 5 bases from V and 4 bases from J, with 11 bases between. The CDR3 DNA reads TGTGCCAGCAGTAACCGGGGCAGTAATGAAAAACTGTTTTTT. Residues: CASSNRGSNEKLFF.

With respect to this clone: Other nucleotide sequences from this sample produce the same CDR3. The rearrangement links TRBV5-1 to TRBJ1-6, with TRBD1 identical over 8 bases. J was trimmed by 5 bases and V by 2 bases; bases with no gene match: 3. The CDR3 is made up of 15 amino acids. Germline CDR1 and CDR2: SGHRS and YFSETQ. CDR3 nucleotide sequence: TGCGCCAGCAGCTTAGGACAGGGCGATAATTCACCCCTCCACTTT. It codes for CASSLGQGDNSPLHF. Complete variable domain (other parts from reference TRBV5-1 and TRBJ1-6): KAGVTQTPRYLIKTRGQQVTLSCSPISGHRSVSWYQQTPGQGLQFLFEYFSETQRNKGNFPGRFSGRQFSNSRSEMNVSTLELGDSALYLCASSLGQGDNSPLHFGNGTRLTVT.

The gene calls are TRBV6-1 and TRBJ2-3; D perhaps matches TRBD2 (5 bases). Looked up from germline, CDR1 is MNHNS and CDR2 is SASEGT. Trimming stripped 2 bases from V and 1 base from J, with 13 bases between. This CDR3 contains 16 residues. The CDR3 spells CASSESMGVGTDTQYF. The CDR3 DNA reads TGTGCCAGCAGTGAATCTATGGGAGTTGGCACAGATACGCAGTATTTT.

This clone was detected a few times. The gene calls are TRBV7-2 and TRBJ2-1, with 9 bases identical to TRBD2. With 2 bases clipped from V and 5 bases from J, the junction kept 10 bases outside the gene matches. Germline V CDR1 and CDR2: SGHTA, FQGNSA. The CDR3 runs 17 residues. The CDR3: CASSLYGATSGHNEQFF. The DNA for the CDR3 is TGTGCCAGCAGCTTATACGGTGCGACTAGCGGACACAATGAGCAGTTCTTC.

V and J are TRBV24-1 and TRBJ1-2; weak D call: TRBD1 (6 bases). The V and J ends lost 0 bases and 1 base respectively, with 8 bases between them. This CDR3 region has 15 residues. The germline CDR1 and CDR2 sequences are KGHDR and SFDVKD. CDR3 bases: TGTGCCACCAGTGATTTGGAGGGGGGTAACTATGGCTACACCTTC. This translates into CATSDLEGGNYGYTF.

The chain links TRBV6-7 to TRBJ2-7; the match to TRBD2 covers 8 bases. TRBV6-7 is treated as an ORF (open reading frame) with a function not yet certain. Trimming removed 1 base from V and 6 bases from J; junction bases left unmatched: 5. The CDR3 consists of 14 residues. CDR3 residues: CASSYCPGTSEQYF. The CDR3 DNA follows: TGTGCCAGCAGTTACTGTCCCGGGACTAGCGAGCAGTACTTC.

This clone was detected a few times. The J gene is TRBJ2-7, the V gene TRBV27; D is perhaps TRBD1 (5 bases). CDR3 length equals 13 residues. Germline V gene data show CDR1 as MNHEY and CDR2 as SMNVEV (reference sequence). Deletions cut 5 bases from V and 0 bases from J, with 8 bases between. In DNA form, the CDR3 reads TGTGCCAGCAGTCAGACAGCCTCCTACGAGCAGTACTTC. Residues: CASSQTASYEQYF.

This chain uses TRBV9 with TRBJ1-3; D not certain. Germline CDR1 and CDR2: SGDLS and YYNGEE. The CDR3 spans 14 residues. With 3 bases removed from V and 4 bases from J, the gap between germline ends came to 11 bases. Here the CDR3 reads CASSGLRTGNTIYF. CDR3 in DNA: TGTGCCAGCAGCGGTTTAAGAACAGGAAACACCATATATTTT. Looking up the rest from reference TRBV9 and TRBJ1-3 gives the full variable domain: DSGVTQTPKHLITATGQRVTLRCSPRSGDLSVYWYQQSLDQGLQFLIQYYNGEERAKGNILERFSAQQFPDLHSELNLSSLELGDSALYFCASSGLRTGNTIYFGEGSWLTVV.

The gene calls are TRBV19 and TRBJ1-2; D gene unclear. CDR1 and CDR2 (germline): LNHDA, SQIVND (reference sequence). V was clipped by 10 bases and J by 3 bases, with 21 bases between them. There are 15 residues in the CDR3. This chain's CDR3 is CATSYRGLSDYGYTF. Here the CDR3 DNA reads TGTGCCACCTCCTACAGAGGGCTTAGTGACTATGGCTACACCTTC.

The table lists this clone with a count of one. The CDR3 here is CASSFSGHNTEAFF. DNA of the CDR3: TGTGCCAGCAGCTTTTCCGGACACAACACTGAAGCTTTCTTT. The chain is built from TRBV7-9 and TRBJ1-1; D might be TRBD1 (5 bases). Looked up from germline, CDR1 is SEHNR and CDR2 is FQNEAQ (reference sequence). CDR3 length: 14 amino acids. V lost 3 bases and J lost 2, with 10 bases in between.

This chain uses TRBV4-2 with TRBJ2-2, with 8 bases lining up with TRBD2. This CDR3 has 20 residues. Germline CDR1 and CDR2: LGHNA and YNFKEQ. Trimming at V came to 4 bases and at J to 2 bases, leaving 18 bases not matched to a gene. The CDR3: CASSRVGIQSGGANTGELFF. The CDR3 region has the DNA TGTGCCAGCAGCCGAGTGGGAATCCAAAGCGGGGGAGCAAACACCGGGGAGCTGTTTTTT.

The chain couples TRBV4-1 to TRBJ1-6, with D maybe TRBD1 (5 bases). The ends were cut back, 0 bases at V and 5 bases at J, with 8 bases in the middle. In germline, CDR1 is MGHRA, CDR2 YSYEKL. The CDR3 contains 15 residues. The CDR3 here is CASSQEGENNSPLHF. The CDR3 DNA sequence: TGCGCCAGCAGCCAAGAGGGGGAGAATAATTCACCCCTCCACTTT.